Below are 3 T cell receptor beta chains sequenced from a single sample in a study of early stage breast cancer tumors. The method was immunoSEQ multiplex PCR; TCRdb's version includes in-frame clones alone and lacks a portion of them. The table shows 45,000 to 50,000 clones, with approximately 83% occurring only once. Sequences were obtained from blood. These receptors all stem from a person in their fifties or sixties with breast cancer.

The rearrangement links TRBV27 to TRBJ2-7; TRBD1 matches 12 bases. CDR3 size: 19 residues. The ends lost 5 bases at V and 5 bases at J; junction bases unmatched: 19. Germline CDR1 is MNHEY and CDR2 is SMNVEV (reference sequence). CDR3: CASSPRTGQGAPGIHEQYF. The CDR3 DNA reads as TGTGCCAGCAGTCCCCGGACGGGACAGGGGGCCCCGGGTATCCACGAGCAGTACTTC.

The chain recombines TRBV2 with TRBJ1-1, with a tentative D call TRBD1 (5 bases). CDR1 SNHLY and CDR2 FYNNEI come from the germline V gene. Between the trimmed V and J ends, which lost 5 bases and 2 bases, there was a span of 12 bases. The CDR3 runs to 14 residues. The CDR3 sequence is CASSYLQGNTEAFF. The DNA of the CDR3 is TGTGCCAGCAGTTACCTTCAGGGTAACACTGAAGCTTTCTTT. The full variable domain, in which reference TRBV2 and TRBJ1-1 provide the parts outside the CDR3, is EPEVTQTPSHQVTQMGQEVILRCVPISNHLYFYWYRQILGQKVEFLVSFYNNEISEKSEIFDDQFSVERPDGSNFTLKIRSTKLEDSAMYFCASSYLQGNTEAFFGQGTRLTVV.

This chain uses TRBV7-3 with TRBJ2-3; D is undetermined. The germline V and J ends were trimmed by 7 bases and 0 bases, with 8 bases remaining between them. CDR1 SGHTA and CDR2 FQGTGA come from the germline V gene. The CDR3 is made up of 13 amino acids. This chain's CDR3 is CASIAPSTDTQYF. CDR3 sequence (DNA): TGTGCCAGCATCGCTCCTAGCACAGATACGCAGTATTTT.